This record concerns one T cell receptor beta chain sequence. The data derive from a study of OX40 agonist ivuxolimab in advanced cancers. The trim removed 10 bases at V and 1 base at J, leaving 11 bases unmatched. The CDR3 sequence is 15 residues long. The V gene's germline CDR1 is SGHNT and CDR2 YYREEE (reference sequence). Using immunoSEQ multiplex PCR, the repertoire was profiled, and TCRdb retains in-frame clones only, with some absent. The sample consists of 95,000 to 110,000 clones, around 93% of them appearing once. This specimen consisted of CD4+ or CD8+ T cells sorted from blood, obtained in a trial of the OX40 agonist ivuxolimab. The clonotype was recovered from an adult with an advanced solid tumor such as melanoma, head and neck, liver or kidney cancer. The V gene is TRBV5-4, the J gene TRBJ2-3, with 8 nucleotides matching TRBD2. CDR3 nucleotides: TGTGCCGGGGGGGATAGCGGGAAGGGCACAGATACGCAGTATTTT. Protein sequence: CAGGDSGKGTDTQYF.